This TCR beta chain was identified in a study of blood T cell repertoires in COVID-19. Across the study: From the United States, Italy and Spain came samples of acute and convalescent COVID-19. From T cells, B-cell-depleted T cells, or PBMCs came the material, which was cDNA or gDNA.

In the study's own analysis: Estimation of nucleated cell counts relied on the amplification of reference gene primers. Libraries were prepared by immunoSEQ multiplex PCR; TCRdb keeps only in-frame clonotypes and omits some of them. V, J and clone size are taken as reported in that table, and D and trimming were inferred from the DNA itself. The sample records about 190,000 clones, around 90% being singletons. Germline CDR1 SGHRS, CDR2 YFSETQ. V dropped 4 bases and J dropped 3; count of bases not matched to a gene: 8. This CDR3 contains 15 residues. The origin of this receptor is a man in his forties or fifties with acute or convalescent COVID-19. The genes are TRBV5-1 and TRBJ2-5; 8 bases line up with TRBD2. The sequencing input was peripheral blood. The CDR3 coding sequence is TGCGCCAGCAGCCGTACCGGGACTAGGGAAGAGACCCAGTACTTC. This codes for CASSRTGTREETQYF. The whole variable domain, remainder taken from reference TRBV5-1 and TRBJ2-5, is KAGVTQTPRYLIKTRGQQVTLSCSPISGHRSVSWYQQTPGQGLQFLFEYFSETQRNKGNFPGRFSGRQFSNSRSEMNVSTLELGDSALYLCASSRTGTREETQYFGPGTRLLVL.